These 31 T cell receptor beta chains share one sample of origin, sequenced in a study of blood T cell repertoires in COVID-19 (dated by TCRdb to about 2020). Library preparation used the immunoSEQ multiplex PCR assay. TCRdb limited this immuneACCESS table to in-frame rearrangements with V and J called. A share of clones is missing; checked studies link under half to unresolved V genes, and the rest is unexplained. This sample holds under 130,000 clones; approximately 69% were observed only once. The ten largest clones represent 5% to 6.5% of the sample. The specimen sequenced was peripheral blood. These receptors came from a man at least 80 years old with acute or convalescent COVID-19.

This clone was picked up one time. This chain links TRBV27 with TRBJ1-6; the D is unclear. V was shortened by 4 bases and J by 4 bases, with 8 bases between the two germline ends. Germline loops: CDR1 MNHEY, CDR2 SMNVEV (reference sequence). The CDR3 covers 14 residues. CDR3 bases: TGTGCCAGCAGTTCGAGCGTGTATAATTCACCCCTCCACTTT. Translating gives CASSSSVYNSPLHF.

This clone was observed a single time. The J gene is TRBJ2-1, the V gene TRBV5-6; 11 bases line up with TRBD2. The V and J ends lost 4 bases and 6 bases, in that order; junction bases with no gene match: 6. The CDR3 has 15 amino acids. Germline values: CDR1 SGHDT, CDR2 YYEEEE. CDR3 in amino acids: CASSTGLAVLNEQFF. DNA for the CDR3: TGTGCCAGCAGCACGGGACTAGCGGTGCTCAATGAGCAGTTCTTC.

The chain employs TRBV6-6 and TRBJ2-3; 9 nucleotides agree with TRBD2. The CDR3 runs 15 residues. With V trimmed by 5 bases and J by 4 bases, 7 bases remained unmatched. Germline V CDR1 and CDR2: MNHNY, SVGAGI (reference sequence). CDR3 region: CASSTGAGGPDTQYF. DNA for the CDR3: TGTGCCAGCAGTACGGGGGCGGGAGGGCCAGATACGCAGTATTTT.

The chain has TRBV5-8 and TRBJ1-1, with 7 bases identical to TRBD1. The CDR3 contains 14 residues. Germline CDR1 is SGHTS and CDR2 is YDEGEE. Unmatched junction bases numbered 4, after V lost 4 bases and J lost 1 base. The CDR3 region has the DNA TGTGCCAGCAGCAGACAGGGTGAGAACACTGAAGCTTTCTTT. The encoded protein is CASSRQGENTEAFF. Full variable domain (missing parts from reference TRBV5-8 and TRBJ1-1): EAGVTQSPTHLIKTRGQQATLRCSPISGHTSVYWYQQALGLGLQFLLWYDEGEERNRGNFPPRFSGRQFPNYSSELNVNALELEDSALYLCASSRQGENTEAFFGQGTRLTVV.

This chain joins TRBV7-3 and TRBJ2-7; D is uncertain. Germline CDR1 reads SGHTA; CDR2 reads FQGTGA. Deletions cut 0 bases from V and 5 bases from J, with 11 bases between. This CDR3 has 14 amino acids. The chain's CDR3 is CASSLTPQAHEQYF. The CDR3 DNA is TGTGCCAGCAGCTTAACCCCCCAGGCCCACGAGCAGTACTTC.

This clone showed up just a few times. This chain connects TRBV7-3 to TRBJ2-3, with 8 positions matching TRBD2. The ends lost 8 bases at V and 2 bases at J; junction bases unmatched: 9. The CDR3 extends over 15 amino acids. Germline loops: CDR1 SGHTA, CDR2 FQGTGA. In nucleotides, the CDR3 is TGTGCCAGCTCCCCCGGGGGGGGCCCCACAGATACGCAGTATTTT. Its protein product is CASSPGGGPTDTQYF.

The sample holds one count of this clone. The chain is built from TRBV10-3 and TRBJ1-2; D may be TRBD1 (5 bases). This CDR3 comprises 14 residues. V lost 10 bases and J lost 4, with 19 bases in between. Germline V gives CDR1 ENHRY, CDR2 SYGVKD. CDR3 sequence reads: CATQRGASSYGYTF. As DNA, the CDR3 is TGTGCCACCCAACGTGGGGCCTCCTCCTATGGCTACACCTTC.

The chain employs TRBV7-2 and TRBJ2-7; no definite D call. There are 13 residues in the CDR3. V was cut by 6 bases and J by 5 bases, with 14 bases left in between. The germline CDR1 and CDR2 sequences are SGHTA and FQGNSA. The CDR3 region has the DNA TGTGCCAGCAGAAGACTCTCCGAAGACGAGCAGTACTTC. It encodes CASRRLSEDEQYF.

The CDR3 nucleotides read TGTGCCAGCTCACCCCCTACTAGAGAGCAGTTCTTC. This sequence encodes CASSPPTREQFF. The chain has TRBV18 and TRBJ2-1; D may be TRBD2 (5 bases). V lost 3 bases to trimming and J lost 10 bases, with 10 bases between them. This CDR3 region has 12 residues. Germline V lookup: CDR1 KGHSH, CDR2 LQKENI.

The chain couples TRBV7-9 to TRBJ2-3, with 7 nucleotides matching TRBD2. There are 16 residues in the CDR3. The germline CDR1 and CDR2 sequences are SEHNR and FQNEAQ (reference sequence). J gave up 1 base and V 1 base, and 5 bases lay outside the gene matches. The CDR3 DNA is TGTGCCAGCAGCTTAGGAGGCAGCGGGGGCACAGATACGCAGTATTTT. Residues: CASSLGGSGGTDTQYF.

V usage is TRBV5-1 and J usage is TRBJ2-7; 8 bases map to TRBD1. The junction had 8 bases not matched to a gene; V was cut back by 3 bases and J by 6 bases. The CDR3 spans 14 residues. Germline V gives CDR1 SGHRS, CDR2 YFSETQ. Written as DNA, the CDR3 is TGCGCCAGCAGCTCGCGCGGAACAGGGGGCGAGCAGTACTTC. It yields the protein CASSSRGTGGEQYF.

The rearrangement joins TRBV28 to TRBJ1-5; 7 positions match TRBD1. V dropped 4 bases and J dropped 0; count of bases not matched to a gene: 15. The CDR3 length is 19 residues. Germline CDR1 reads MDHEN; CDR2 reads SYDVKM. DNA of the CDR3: TGTGCCAGCAGTTACCTGACAGGGCGGGGAATTTATAGCAATCAGCCCCAGCATTTT. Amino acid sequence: CASSYLTGRGIYSNQPQHF.

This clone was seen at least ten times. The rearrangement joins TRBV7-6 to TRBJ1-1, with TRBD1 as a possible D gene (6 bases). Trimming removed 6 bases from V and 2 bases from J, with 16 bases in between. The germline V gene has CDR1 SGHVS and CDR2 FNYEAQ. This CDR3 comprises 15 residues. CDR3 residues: CASRTNQGINTEAFF. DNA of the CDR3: TGTGCCAGCAGGACAAACCAGGGGATTAACACTGAAGCTTTCTTT.

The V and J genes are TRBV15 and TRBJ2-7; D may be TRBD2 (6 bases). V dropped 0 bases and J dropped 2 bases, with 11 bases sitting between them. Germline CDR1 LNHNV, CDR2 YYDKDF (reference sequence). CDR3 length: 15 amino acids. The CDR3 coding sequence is TGTGCCACCAGCAGAGATCGGACTACCACCTACGAGCAGTACTTC. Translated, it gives CATSRDRTTTYEQYF.

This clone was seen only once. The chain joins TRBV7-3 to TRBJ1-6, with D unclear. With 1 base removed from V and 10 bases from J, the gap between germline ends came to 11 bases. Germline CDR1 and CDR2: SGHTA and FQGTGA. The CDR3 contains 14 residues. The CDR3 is CASSLKGEGSPLHF. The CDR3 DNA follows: TGTGCCAGCAGCTTAAAGGGAGAAGGGTCACCCCTCCACTTT.

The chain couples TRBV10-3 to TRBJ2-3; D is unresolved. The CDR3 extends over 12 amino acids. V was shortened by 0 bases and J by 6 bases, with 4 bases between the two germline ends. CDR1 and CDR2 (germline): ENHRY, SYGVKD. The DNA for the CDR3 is TGTGCCATCAGTGAGTCCAGTGATACGCAGTATTTT. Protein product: CAISESSDTQYF.

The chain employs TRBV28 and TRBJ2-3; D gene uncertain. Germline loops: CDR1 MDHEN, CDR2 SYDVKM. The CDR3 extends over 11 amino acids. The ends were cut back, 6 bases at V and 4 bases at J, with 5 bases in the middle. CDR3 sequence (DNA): TGTGCCAGCAGGGCGGCAGATACGCAGTATTTT. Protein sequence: CASRAADTQYF.

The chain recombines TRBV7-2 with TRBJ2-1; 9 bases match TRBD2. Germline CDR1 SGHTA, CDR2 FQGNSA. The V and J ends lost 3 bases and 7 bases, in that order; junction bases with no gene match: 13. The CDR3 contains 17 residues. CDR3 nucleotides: TGTGCCAGCAGCTTCCTCTGGCGGGAGGGCCCGGGGAATGAGCAGTTCTTC. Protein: CASSFLWREGPGNEQFF.

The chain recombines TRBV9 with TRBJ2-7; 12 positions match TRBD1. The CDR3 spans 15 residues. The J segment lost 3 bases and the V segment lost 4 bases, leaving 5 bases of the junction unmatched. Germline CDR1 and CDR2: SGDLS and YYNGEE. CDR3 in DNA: TGTGCCAGCAGCATAGGGACAGGGGGCTTCTACGAGCAGTACTTC. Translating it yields CASSIGTGGFYEQYF. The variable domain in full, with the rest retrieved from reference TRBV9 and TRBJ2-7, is DSGVTQTPKHLITATGQRVTLRCSPRSGDLSVYWYQQSLDQGLQFLIQYYNGEERAKGNILERFSAQQFPDLHSELNLSSLELGDSALYFCASSIGTGGFYEQYFGPGTRLTVT.

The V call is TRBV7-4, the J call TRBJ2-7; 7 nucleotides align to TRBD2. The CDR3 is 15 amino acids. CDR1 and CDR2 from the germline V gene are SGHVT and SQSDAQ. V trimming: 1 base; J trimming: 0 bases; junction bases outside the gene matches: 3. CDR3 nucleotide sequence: TGTGCCAGCAGCTTAGGGGGGGGGAACTCCTACGAGCAGTACTTC. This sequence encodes CASSLGGGNSYEQYF.

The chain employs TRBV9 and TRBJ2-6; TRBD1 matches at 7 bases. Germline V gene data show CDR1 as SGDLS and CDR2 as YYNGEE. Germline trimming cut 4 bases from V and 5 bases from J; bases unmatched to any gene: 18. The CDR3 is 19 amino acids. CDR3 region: CASSPPTQVTGEWANVLTF. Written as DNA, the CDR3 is TGTGCCAGCAGCCCACCGACCCAGGTTACAGGGGAATGGGCCAACGTCCTGACTTTC.

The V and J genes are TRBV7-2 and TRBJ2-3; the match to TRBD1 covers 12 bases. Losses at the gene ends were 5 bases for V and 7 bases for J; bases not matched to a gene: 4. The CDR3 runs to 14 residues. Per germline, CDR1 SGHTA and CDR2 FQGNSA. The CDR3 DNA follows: TGTGCCAGCAGCCCGGGACAGGGGGCGAATACGCAGTATTTT. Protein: CASSPGQGANTQYF.

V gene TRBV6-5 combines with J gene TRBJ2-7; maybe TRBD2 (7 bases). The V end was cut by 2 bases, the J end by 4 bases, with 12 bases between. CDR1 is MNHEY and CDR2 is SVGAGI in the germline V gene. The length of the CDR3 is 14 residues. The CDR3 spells CASSYGEGGYEQYF. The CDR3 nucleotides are TGTGCCAGCAGTTACGGGGAGGGGGGTTACGAGCAGTACTTC.

CDR3 residues: CSVKGLREDNTGELFF. The CDR3 nucleotides are TGCAGCGTAAAAGGCCTGCGGGAGGACAACACCGGGGAGCTGTTTTTT. This rearrangement joins TRBV29-1 to TRBJ2-2, with TRBD2 identical over 8 bases. J lost 2 bases, V lost 6 bases, and 11 bases had no gene match. The length of the CDR3 is 16 residues. In germline, CDR1 is SQVTM, CDR2 ANQGSEA.

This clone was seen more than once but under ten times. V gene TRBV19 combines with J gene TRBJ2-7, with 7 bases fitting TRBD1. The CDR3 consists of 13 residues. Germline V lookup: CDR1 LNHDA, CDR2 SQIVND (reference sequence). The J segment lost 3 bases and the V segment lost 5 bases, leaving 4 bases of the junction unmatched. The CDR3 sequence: CASSLGQSYEQYF. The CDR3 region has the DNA TGTGCCAGTAGTTTGGGACAGAGCTACGAGCAGTACTTC.

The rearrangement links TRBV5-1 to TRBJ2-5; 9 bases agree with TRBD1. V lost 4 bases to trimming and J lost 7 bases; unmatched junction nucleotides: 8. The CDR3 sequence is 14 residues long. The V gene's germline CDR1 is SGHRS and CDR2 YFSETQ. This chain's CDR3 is CASSQGQGEGTQYF. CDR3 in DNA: TGCGCCAGCAGCCAGGGACAGGGTGAGGGGACCCAGTACTTC. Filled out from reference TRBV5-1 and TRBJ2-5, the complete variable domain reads KAGVTQTPRYLIKTRGQQVTLSCSPISGHRSVSWYQQTPGQGLQFLFEYFSETQRNKGNFPGRFSGRQFSNSRSEMNVSTLELGDSALYLCASSQGQGEGTQYFGPGTRLLVL.

In DNA form, the CDR3 reads TGTGCCAGTAGTCCCCGCAGACTTTCCTACGAGCAGTACTTC. This encodes CASSPRRLSYEQYF. This chain connects TRBV19 to TRBJ2-7; unclear D gene. Per germline, CDR1 LNHDA and CDR2 SQIVND (reference sequence). V gave up 5 bases and J gave up 1 base, with 12 bases separating them. The CDR3 loop spans 14 amino acids.

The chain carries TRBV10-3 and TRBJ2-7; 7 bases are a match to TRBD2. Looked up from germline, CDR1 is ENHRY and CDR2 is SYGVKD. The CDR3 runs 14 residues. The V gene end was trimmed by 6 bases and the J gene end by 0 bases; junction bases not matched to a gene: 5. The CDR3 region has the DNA TGTGCCATCAGAGTAACTAGCGACTCCTACGAGCAGTACTTC. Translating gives CAIRVTSDSYEQYF.

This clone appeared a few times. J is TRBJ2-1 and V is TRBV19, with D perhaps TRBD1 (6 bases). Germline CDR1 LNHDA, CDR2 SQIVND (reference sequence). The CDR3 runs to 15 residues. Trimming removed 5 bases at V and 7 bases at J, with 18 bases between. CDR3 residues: CASSQSQGIGNEQFF. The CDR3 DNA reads TGTGCCAGTAGTCAGTCACAGGGTATTGGAAATGAGCAGTTCTTC. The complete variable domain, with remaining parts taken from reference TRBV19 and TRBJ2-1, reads DGGITQSPKYLFRKEGQNVTLSCEQNLNHDAMYWYRQDPGQGLRLIYYSQIVNDFQKGDIAEGYSVSREKKESFPLTVTSAQKNPTAFYLCASSQSQGIGNEQFFGPGTRLTVL.

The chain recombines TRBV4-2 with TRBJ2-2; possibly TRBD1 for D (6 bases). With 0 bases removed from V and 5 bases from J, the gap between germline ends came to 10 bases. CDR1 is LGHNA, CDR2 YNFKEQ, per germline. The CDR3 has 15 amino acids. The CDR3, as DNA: TGTGCCAGCAGCCAAGACAGGGGAAGGACCGGGGAGCTGTTTTTT. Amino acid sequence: CASSQDRGRTGELFF.

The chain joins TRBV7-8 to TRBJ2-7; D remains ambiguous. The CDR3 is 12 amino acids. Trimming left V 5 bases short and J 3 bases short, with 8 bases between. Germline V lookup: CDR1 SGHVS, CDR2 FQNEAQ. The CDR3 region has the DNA TGTGCCAGCAGCCACGACAACTACGAGCAGTACTTC. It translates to CASSHDNYEQYF.